This passage covers 15 T cell receptor beta chains from one sample sequenced in a study of blood T cell repertoires in COVID-19. Method: immunoSEQ multiplex PCR; TCRdb's copy keeps in-frame clones and lacks some. The sample has over 80,000 clones; roughly 70% are singletons. The sequencing input was peripheral blood. The origin of the receptors is a man in his 70s with COVID-19, enrolled during active disease.

The chain carries TRBV10-3 and TRBJ1-3, with TRBD1 as a possible D gene (5 bases). Germline V gene sequence: CDR1 ENHRY, CDR2 SYGVKD. This CDR3 has 14 amino acids. V was pared by 4 bases and J by 0 bases, with 7 bases between. The CDR3 region is CAISVQASGNTIYF. CDR3 nucleotides: TGTGCCATCAGTGTACAGGCCTCTGGAAACACCATATATTTT.

This clone was recorded once. The chain uses TRBV5-4 and TRBJ2-5, with TRBD2 identical over 12 bases. Germline values: CDR1 SGHNT, CDR2 YYREEE (reference sequence). This CDR3 is built from 14 residues. The V segment lost 1 base and the J segment 9 bases; nucleotides outside the gene matches: 4. The CDR3 nucleotides are TGTGCCAGCAGCTTGCTAGCGGGAGGGGTAGCCCAGTACTTC. It specifies CASSLLAGGVAQYF.

The chain links TRBV10-3 to TRBJ1-2; D is unclear. Between the trimmed V and J ends, which lost 6 bases and 7 bases, there was a span of 27 bases. CDR1 and CDR2 from the germline V gene are ENHRY and SYGVKD. CDR3 size: 17 residues. In DNA, the CDR3 is TGTGCCATCAGGGCTGAGGGAGGAATCCGACTTATGGCTGGCTACACCTTC. Protein: CAIRAEGGIRLMAGYTF.

J is TRBJ2-5 and V is TRBV4-3; TRBD1 agrees at 7 bases. The CDR3 covers 15 residues. Germline lookup yields CDR1 LGHNA and CDR2 YSLEER. Unmatched junction bases numbered 6, after V lost 0 bases and J lost 5 bases. CDR3 DNA sequence: TGCGCCAGCAGCCAAGATGTAGGGGGCCCGGAGACCCAGTACTTC. Residues: CASSQDVGGPETQYF.

The chain joins TRBV5-4 to TRBJ2-4; 11 bases align to TRBD2. V shed 4 bases, J shed 3 bases, and the junction held 3 bases outside the gene matches. Germline assignment: CDR1 SGHNT and CDR2 YYREEE (reference sequence). This CDR3 spans 15 amino acids. CDR3 DNA sequence: TGTGCCAGCAGCCCGGGACTAGCGGTCAAAAACATTCAGTACTTC. Protein: CASSPGLAVKNIQYF.

The chain combines TRBV12-3 or TRBV12-4 with TRBJ1-5, with D tentatively TRBD1 (5 bases). There are 12 residues in the CDR3. Between the trimmed V and J ends, which lost 4 bases and 15 bases, there was a span of 16 bases. Here the CDR3 DNA reads TGTGCCAGCAGTTCCGAAGGGGTTAATAGGCATTTT. This encodes CASSSEGVNRHF.

The chain has TRBV7-8 and TRBJ2-7, with 7 bases aligning to TRBD2. After removal of 2 bases from V and 2 bases from J, the junction contained 6 bases not matched to a gene. CDR3 length: 15 amino acids. The V gene's germline CDR1 is SGHVS and CDR2 FQNEAQ. This CDR3 reads CASSLTERGTYEQYF. DNA for the CDR3: TGTGCCAGCAGCTTAACCGAGCGGGGAACCTACGAGCAGTACTTC.

The chain employs TRBV21-1 and TRBJ2-1; the D segment call TRBD2 is taken from the table without a DNA check. TRBV21-1 is an annotated pseudogene. There are 14 residues in the CDR3. This CDR3 is CASSDRLAGTEQFF. The CDR3 nucleotides read TGTGCCAGCAGCGATCGACTAGCGGGAACTGAGCAGTTCTTC.

This clone was seen a few times. V gene TRBV4-1 combines with J gene TRBJ2-3, with TRBD2 identical over 8 bases. V lost 0 bases, J lost 1 base, and 9 bases stayed unmatched. Germline CDR1 reads MGHRA; CDR2 reads YSYEKL. This CDR3 has 18 residues. CDR3 nucleotides: TGCGCCAGCAGCCAAGAACCTCCGGCGGGAGGTCGCACAGATACGCAGTATTTT. Its translation is CASSQEPPAGGRTDTQYF.

The table lists this clone with a count of one. This chain uses TRBV7-2 with TRBJ2-5; a weak D match, TRBD2 (6 bases). The CDR3 has 16 residues. Germline CDR1 SGHTA, CDR2 FQGNSA. V was cut by 5 bases and J by 2 bases, with 18 bases left in between. In DNA form, the CDR3 reads TGTGCCAGCAGCGCTGGGCTGGGGGGAGCTCAAGAGACCCAGTACTTC. This sequence encodes CASSAGLGGAQETQYF.

This chain uses TRBV4-3 with TRBJ2-7; 9 nucleotides agree with TRBD2. Germline V gene sequence: CDR1 LGHNA, CDR2 YSLEER. The CDR3 consists of 16 residues. The trim removed 4 bases at V and 5 bases at J, leaving 12 bases unmatched. The CDR3 DNA sequence: TGCGCCAGCAGCCCAAATTGGGGCGGGAGGGCGCACGAGCAGTACTTC. Protein product: CASSPNWGGRAHEQYF.

V and J are TRBV25-1 and TRBJ2-7; possibly TRBD1 for D (5 bases). Germline V lookup: CDR1 MGHDK, CDR2 SYGVNS. Trimming took off 5 bases at V and 6 bases at J, with 14 bases between the two ends. This CDR3 has 13 amino acids. The CDR3 protein is CASSKVREGEQYF. The CDR3 DNA reads as TGTGCCAGCAGTAAGGTCAGGGAAGGCGAGCAGTACTTC.

This clone is termed medium-sized. This chain connects TRBV6-5 to TRBJ2-2; 8 positions agree with TRBD1. CDR1 is MNHEY and CDR2 is SVGAGI in the germline V gene. V dropped 6 bases and J dropped 6; count of bases not matched to a gene: 6. This CDR3 has 14 residues. CDR3: CASRDRGSAGELFF. The DNA for the CDR3 is TGTGCCAGCAGAGACAGGGGTAGCGCCGGGGAGCTGTTTTTT.

V and J are TRBV29-1 and TRBJ1-1, with D uncertain. The CDR3 runs 13 residues. V was cut by 2 bases and J by 0 bases, with 7 bases left in between. Germline CDR1 and CDR2: SQVTM and ANQGSEA. CDR3 loop: CSVESQMNTEAFF. For the CDR3, the DNA is TGCAGCGTTGAATCACAGATGAACACTGAAGCTTTCTTT.

This clone was found a few times. The chain recombines TRBV2 with TRBJ1-5; a weak D match, TRBD1 (5 bases). Looked up from germline, CDR1 is SNHLY and CDR2 is FYNNEI. The ends were cut back, 4 bases at V and 6 bases at J, with 13 bases in the middle. The CDR3 is 14 amino acids. The DNA for the CDR3 is TGTGCCAGCAGTGTCGGGGGTTCCGGTCAGCCCCAGCATTTT. Residues: CASSVGGSGQPQHF. The whole variable domain, remainder taken from reference TRBV2 and TRBJ1-5, is EPEVTQTPSHQVTQMGQEVILRCVPISNHLYFYWYRQILGQKVEFLVSFYNNEISEKSEIFDDQFSVERPDGSNFTLKIRSTKLEDSAMYFCASSVGGSGQPQHFGDGTRLSIL.